This T cell receptor (beta chain) was profiled in a study of T cell responses to AZD1222 COVID-19 vaccine. Study results and caveats: Researchers report vaccine-associated CD4 TCRs spanning spike, with dominance at 160-218 and 743-854. Per reports, nearly half of all spike-specific TCRs target regions that are unmutated in variants. The study identified only five to seven AZD1222 recipients as seropositive at baseline. The sample set comprised mostly white British donors with more females, and clonal diversity was possibly underestimated.

Notes on this clone: Antigen unknown.

CDR1 LGHDT and CDR2 YNNKEL come from the germline V gene (reference sequence). The CDR3 length is 14 residues. V lost 4 bases, J lost 6 bases, and 6 bases stayed unmatched. TCRdb's copy holds only in-frame clones and misses some; the assay was immunoSEQ multiplex PCR. The sample holds some 150,000 clones, about 86% seen once. This sequence was found in an adult in good health. V gene TRBV3-1 (or the pseudogene TRBV3-2) combines with J gene TRBJ2-3, with TRBD2 identical over 8 bases. This specimen was peripheral blood, taken on day 0 of MenACWY control vaccination. The CDR3 here is CASSPLAGSDTQYF. CDR3 DNA: TGTGCCAGCAGCCCCTTAGCGGGGTCGGATACGCAGTATTTT.